A single T cell receptor beta chain is shown here with its context. Antigen: not known. The junction shows a germline mismatch at one end, possibly a read error. The repertoire was sequenced with immunoSEQ multiplex PCR; TCRdb's copy has only in-frame clones and lacks some. The sample consists of fewer than 35,000 clones, around 81% of them appearing once. This record comes from a study of PD-1 blockade in classical Hodgkin lymphoma. The time point was: cycle 4 day 1 (C4D1), after more than 5 weeks of nivolumab. All trial patients relapsed after autologous stem cell transplantation. Patients reached a best response of complete response, partial response or progressive disease. This CDR3 spans 15 amino acids. Germline CDR1 and CDR2: SSHAT and FNYEAQ (reference sequence). Study-wide points: As was reported, newly diagnosed patients showed lower baseline TCR diversity than healthy donors did. Still unresolved is the cause of the repertoire differences, which may be disease activity or prior therapy.

The V call is TRBV7-7, the J call TRBJ1-3, with D possibly being TRBD1 (6 bases). The sequence derives from a human donor with classical Hodgkin lymphoma. Sequencing used peripheral blood mononuclear cells (PBMCs), obtained before the fourth cycle of nivolumab. The CDR3 sequence is CASSLSPGVANTIYF. CDR3 DNA sequence: TGTGCTAGCAGCTTAAGTCCAGGGGTGGCAAACACCATATATTTT.